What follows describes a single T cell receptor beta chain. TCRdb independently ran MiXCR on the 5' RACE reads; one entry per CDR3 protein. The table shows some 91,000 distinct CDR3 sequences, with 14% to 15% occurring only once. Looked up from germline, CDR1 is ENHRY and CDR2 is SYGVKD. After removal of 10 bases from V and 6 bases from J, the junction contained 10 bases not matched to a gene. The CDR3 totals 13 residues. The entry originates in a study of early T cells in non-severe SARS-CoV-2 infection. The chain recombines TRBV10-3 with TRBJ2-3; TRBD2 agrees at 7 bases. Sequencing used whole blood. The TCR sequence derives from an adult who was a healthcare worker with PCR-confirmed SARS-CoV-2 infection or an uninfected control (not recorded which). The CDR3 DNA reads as TGTGCCACCAAACCGGTCGGGAGGGATACGCAGTATTTT. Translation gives CATKPVGRDTQYF.